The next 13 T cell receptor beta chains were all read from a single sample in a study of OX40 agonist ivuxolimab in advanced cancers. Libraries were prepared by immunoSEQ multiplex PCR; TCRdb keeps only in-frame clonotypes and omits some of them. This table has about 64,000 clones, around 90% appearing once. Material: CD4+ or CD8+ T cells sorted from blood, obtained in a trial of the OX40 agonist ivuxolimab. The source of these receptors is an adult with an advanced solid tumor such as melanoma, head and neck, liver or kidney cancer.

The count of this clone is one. Here the CDR3 DNA reads TGTGCCAGCAGCTTAGCGGGGCTAGAGACCCAGTACTTC. It yields the protein CASSLAGLETQYF. This chain links TRBV7-9 with TRBJ2-5; possibly TRBD1 for D (5 bases). The V and J ends lost 0 bases and 4 bases respectively, with 6 bases between them. This CDR3 is built from 13 residues. The germline gives CDR1 SEHNR, CDR2 FQNEAQ (reference sequence).

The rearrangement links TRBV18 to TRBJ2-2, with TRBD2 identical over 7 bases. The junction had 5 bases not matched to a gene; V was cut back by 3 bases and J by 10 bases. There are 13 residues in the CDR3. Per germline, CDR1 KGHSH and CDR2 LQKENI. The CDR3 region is CASSPMREKELFF. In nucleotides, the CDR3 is TGTGCCAGCTCACCGATGCGGGAGAAGGAGCTGTTTTTT. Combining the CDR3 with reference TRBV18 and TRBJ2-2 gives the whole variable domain NAGVMQNPRHLVRRRGQEARLRCSPMKGHSHVYWYRQLPEEGLKFMVYLQKENIIDESGMPKERFSAEFPKEGPSILRIQQVVRGDSAAYFCASSPMREKELFFGEGSRLTVL.

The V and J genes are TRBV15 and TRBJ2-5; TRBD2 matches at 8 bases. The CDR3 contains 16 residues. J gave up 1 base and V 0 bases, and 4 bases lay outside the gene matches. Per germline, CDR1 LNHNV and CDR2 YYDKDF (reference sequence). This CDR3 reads CATSREGTSPQETQYF. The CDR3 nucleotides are TGTGCCACCAGCAGAGAGGGGACTAGTCCCCAAGAGACCCAGTACTTC. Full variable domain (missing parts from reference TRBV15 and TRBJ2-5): DAMVIQNPRYQVTQFGKPVTLSCSQTLNHNVMYWYQQKSSQAPKLLFHYYDKDFNNEADTPDNFQSRRPNTSFCFLDIRSPGLGDTAMYLCATSREGTSPQETQYFGPGTRLLVL.

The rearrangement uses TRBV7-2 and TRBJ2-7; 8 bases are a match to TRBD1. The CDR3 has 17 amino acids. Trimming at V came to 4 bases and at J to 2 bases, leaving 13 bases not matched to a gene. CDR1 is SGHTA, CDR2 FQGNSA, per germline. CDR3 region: CASSYKIGGQGPYEQYF. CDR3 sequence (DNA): TGTGCCAGCAGCTATAAGATAGGCGGACAGGGACCCTACGAGCAGTACTTC.

Written as DNA, the CDR3 is TGTGCCAGCAGCTTAGGACTAGCGGGCCAACCTCAGTTCTTC. Translation: CASSLGLAGQPQFF. The chain has TRBV11-3 and TRBJ2-1, with 10 bases lining up with TRBD2. With V trimmed by 1 base and J by 13 bases, 7 bases remained unmatched. The CDR3 is made up of 14 amino acids. The germline V gene encodes CDR1 SGHNT and CDR2 YENEEA.

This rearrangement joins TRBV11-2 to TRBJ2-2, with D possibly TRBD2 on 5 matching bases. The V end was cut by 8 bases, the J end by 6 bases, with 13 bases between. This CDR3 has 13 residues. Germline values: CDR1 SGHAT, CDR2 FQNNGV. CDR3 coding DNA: TGTGCCAGCGTCCGGCTAGCCGCCGGGGAGCTGTTTTTT. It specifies CASVRLAAGELFF.

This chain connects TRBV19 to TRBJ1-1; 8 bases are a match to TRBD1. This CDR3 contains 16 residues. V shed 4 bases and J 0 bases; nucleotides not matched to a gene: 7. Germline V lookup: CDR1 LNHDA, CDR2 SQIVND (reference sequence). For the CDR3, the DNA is TGTGCCAGTAGTACCGGACAGGGCACTTTGAACACTGAAGCTTTCTTT. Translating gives CASSTGQGTLNTEAFF.

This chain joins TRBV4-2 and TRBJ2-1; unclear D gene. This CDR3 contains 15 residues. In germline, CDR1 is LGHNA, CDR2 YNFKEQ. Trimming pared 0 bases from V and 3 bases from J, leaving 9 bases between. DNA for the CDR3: TGTGCCAGCAGCCAAGATCCCAACTACTACAATGAGCAGTTCTTC. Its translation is CASSQDPNYYNEQFF.

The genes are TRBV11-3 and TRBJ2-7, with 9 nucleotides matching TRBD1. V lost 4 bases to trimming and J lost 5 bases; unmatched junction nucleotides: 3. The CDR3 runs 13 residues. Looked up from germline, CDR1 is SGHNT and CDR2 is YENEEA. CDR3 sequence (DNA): TGTGCCAGCAGCTCCGGACAGGGGAACGAGCAGTACTTC. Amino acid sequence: CASSSGQGNEQYF.

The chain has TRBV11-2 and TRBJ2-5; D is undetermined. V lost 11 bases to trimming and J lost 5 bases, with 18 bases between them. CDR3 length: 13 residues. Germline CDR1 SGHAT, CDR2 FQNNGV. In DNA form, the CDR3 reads TGTGCCTCCGCGGCCCAGGTCGGCGAGACCCAGTACTTC. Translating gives CASAAQVGETQYF. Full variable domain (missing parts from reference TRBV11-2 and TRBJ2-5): EAGVAQSPRYKIIEKRQSVAFWCNPISGHATLYWYQQILGQGPKLLIQFQNNGVVDDSQLPKDRFSAERLKGVDSTLKIQPAKLEDSAVYLCASAAQVGETQYFGPGTRLLVL.

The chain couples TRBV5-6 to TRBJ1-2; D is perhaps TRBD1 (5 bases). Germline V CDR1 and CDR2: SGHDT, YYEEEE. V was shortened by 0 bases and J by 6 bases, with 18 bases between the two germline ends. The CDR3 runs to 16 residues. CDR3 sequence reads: CASSLAGHPQGHGYTF. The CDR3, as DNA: TGTGCCAGCAGCTTGGCCGGACACCCACAAGGTCATGGCTACACCTTC.

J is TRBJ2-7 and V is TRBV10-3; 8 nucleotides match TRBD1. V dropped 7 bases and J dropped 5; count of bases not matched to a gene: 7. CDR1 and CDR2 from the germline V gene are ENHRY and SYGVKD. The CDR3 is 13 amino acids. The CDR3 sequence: CAIMGGQEDEQYF. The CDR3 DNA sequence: TGTGCCATCATGGGGGGACAGGAGGACGAGCAGTACTTC.

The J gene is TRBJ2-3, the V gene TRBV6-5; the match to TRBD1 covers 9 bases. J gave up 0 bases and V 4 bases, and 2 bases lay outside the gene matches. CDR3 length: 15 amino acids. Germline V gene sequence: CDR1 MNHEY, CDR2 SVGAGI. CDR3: CASSFGTGSTDTQYF. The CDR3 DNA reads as TGTGCCAGCAGTTTCGGGACAGGGAGCACAGATACGCAGTATTTT.